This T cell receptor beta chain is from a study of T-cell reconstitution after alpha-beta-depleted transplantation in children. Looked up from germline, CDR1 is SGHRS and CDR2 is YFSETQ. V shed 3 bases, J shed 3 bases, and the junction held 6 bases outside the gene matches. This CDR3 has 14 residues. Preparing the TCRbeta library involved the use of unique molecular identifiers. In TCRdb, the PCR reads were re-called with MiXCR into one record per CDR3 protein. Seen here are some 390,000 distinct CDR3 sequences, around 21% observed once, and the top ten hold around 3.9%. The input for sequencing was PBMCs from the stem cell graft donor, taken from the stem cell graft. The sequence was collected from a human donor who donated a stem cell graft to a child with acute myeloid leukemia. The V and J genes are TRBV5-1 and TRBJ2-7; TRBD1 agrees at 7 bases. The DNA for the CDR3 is TGCGCCAGCAGCTGGACCGGGACAGTCTACGAGCAGTACTTC. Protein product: CASSWTGTVYEQYF.